This is a list of T cell receptor beta chains from one sample in a study of long-term antiretroviral therapy in people with HIV. Method: immunoSEQ multiplex PCR; TCRdb's copy keeps in-frame clones and lacks some. The sample holds around 26,000 clones, roughly three quarters seen once. The sample in question was unsorted PBMCs, obtained 1.1 years before starting antiretroviral therapy. The receptors shown here come from a woman in her forties with HIV. The CDR3 runs from the conserved cysteine through the conserved F or W. The order of the fields is J gene, V gene, D gene, clone size, CDR3 DNA, CDR3 protein. The D gene is left open where the match is weak. A row's size may be missing; if present it is once, few, many or a size class.

>TRBJ2-1|TRBV6-5|NA|NA
TGTGCCACCCGATGGGGGGAAAGTTTCAATGAGCAGTTCTTC
CATRWGESFNEQFF
>TRBJ2-1|TRBV7-8|NA|NA
TGTGCCAGCAGCTTATCGCATGAGCAGTTCTTC
CASSLSHEQFF
>TRBJ2-1|TRBV7-2|NA|NA
TGTGCCAGCAGCCCGGGATACAATGAGCAGTTCTTC
CASSPGYNEQFF
>TRBJ1-4|TRBV10-1|TRBD1|NA
TGCGCCAGCAGTGGAACAGGGGGAAAACTGTTTTTT
CASSGTGGKLFF
>TRBJ2-1|TRBV27|TRBD1|NA
TGTGCCAGCAGTGCGACAGGGGGAATGGATGAGCAGTTCTTC
CASSATGGMDEQFF
>TRBJ2-7|TRBV5-1|NA|NA
TGCGCCAGCAGCTTGGACACTTGGAGCTACGAGCAGTACTTC
CASSLDTWSYEQYF
>TRBJ2-7|TRBV5-4|TRBD2|NA
TGTGCCAGCAGCTTGGGGTTTTCGGCGGGGGGTGCCTACGAGCAGTACTTC
CASSLGFSAGGAYEQYF
>TRBJ1-1|TRBV6-5|NA|NA
NA
CASSTSGNTEAFF
>TRBJ2-7|TRBV2|NA|NA
TGTGCCAGCACCGCCGGGGACCCCTACGAGCAGTACTTC
CASTAGDPYEQYF
>TRBJ1-2|TRBV5-6|NA|NA
TGTGCCAGCACCTGGGGGGGGCCTGGCTACACCTTC
CASTWGGPGYTF
>TRBJ1-1|TRBV4-1|NA|NA
TGCGCCAGCAGCCAAGTGTGGGACATGAACACTGAAGCTTTCTTT
CASSQVWDMNTEAFF
>TRBJ1-2|TRBV5-5|TRBD1|NA
TGTGCCAGCAGCTTGGGGGACAGACCGTTCTATGGCTACACCTTC
CASSLGDRPFYGYTF
>TRBJ2-3|TRBV11-3|TRBD1|NA
TGTGCCAGCAGCCGACAGGGGGCCCGCACAGATACGCAGTATTTT
CASSRQGARTDTQYF
>TRBJ2-3|TRBV18|NA|NA
TGTGCCAGCTCACTCGGGAGTACGGATACGCAGTATTTT
CASSLGSTDTQYF
>TRBJ2-7|TRBV2|NA|few
TGTGCCAGCAAACCGGGTTACTCCTACGAGCAGTACTTC
CASKPGYSYEQYF
>TRBJ1-2|TRBV6-5|NA|NA
TGTGCCAGCAGTTACGGGGGCGGCTACACCTTC
CASSYGGGYTF
>TRBJ2-3|TRBV4-1|TRBD2|NA
TGCGCCAGCAGCCAAGCCTTGGCTAGCGGGAGTTATACGCAGTATTTT
CASSQALASGSYTQYF
>TRBJ2-1|TRBV5-1|NA|NA
TGCGCCAGCAGCTCGAACCTGGAGTCGGGATCCCGTTTTCGGGAGCAGTTCTTC
CASSSNLESGSRFREQFF
>TRBJ1-1|TRBV9|NA|NA
TGTGCCAGCAGCGTAAGCCCGAACACTGAAGCTTTCTTT
CASSVSPNTEAFF
>TRBJ2-2|TRBV30|NA|NA
TGTGCCTGTCCCGACTCAGACAGGGCGGGGACCGGGGAGCTGTTTTTT
CACPDSDRAGTGELFF
>TRBJ1-1|TRBV28|NA|NA
TGTGCCAGCAACTCCGGGAAGTATGAAGCTTTCTTT
CASNSGKYEAFF
>TRBJ1-1|TRBV5-1|NA|NA
TGCGCCAGCAGCTTGGTAGGAGGGTCTGAAGCTTTCTTT
CASSLVGGSEAFF
>TRBJ2-7|TRBV18|TRBD2|NA
TGTGCCAGCTCACGTACGGCAGCGGGAAGCTCCTACGAGCAGTACTTC
CASSRTAAGSSYEQYF
>TRBJ1-4|TRBV2|TRBD1|NA
TGTGCCAGCAGGAACCAGGGACAGCCCAATGAAAAACTGTTTTTT
CASRNQGQPNEKLFF
>TRBJ1-1|TRBV7-2|NA|NA
TGTGCCAGCAGCCCCCACCAGAAGTTAACTGAAGCTTTCTTT
CASSPHQKLTEAFF
>TRBJ1-5|TRBV28|NA|NA
TGTGCCAGCAGTTCCTACAGGATGCTCAATCAGCCCCAGCATTTT
CASSSYRMLNQPQHF
>TRBJ2-7|TRBV2|TRBD1|NA
TGTGCCAGCAGTGGGACAGGGACCTCCTACGAGCAGTACTTC
CASSGTGTSYEQYF
>TRBJ2-1|TRBV13|NA|NA
TGTGCCAGCAGCCGATGGGGGCTCAATGAGCAGTTCTTC
CASSRWGLNEQFF
>TRBJ1-4|TRBV30|NA|NA
TGTGCCTGGAGTGGAATGGGAACAACTAATGAAAAACTGTTTTTT
CAWSGMGTTNEKLFF
>TRBJ1-6|TRBV4-1|NA|few
TGCGCCAGCAGGCTCGAACAAGATAATTCACCCCTCCACTTT
CASRLEQDNSPLHF
>TRBJ1-1|TRBV5-8|TRBD1|NA
TGTGCCAGCAGCGGAGGGACAGGGGGGATGAACACTGAAGCTTTCTTT
CASSGGTGGMNTEAFF
>TRBJ2-2|TRBV7-8|TRBD1|NA
TGTGCCAGCAGCCCGGGGGGGGACAGGGGTCCTGGGGAGCTGTTTTTT
CASSPGGDRGPGELFF
>TRBJ1-2|TRBV7-9|NA|NA
TGTGCCAGCAGCTTAGTGGGAGGGAATGGCTACACCTTC
CASSLVGGNGYTF
>TRBJ1-5|TRBV6-1|NA|NA
TGTGCCAGCAGTCCCTCGTGGCAGGGGTATCAGCCCCAGCATTTT
CASSPSWQGYQPQHF
>TRBJ1-2|TRBV27|NA|NA
TGTGCCAGCAGTTTTATCGGCGGCGCTCCCTATGGCTACACCTTC
CASSFIGGAPYGYTF
>TRBJ1-5|TRBV19|NA|few
TGTGCCAGTAGTAGACAGGTTTACGAGCCCCAGCATTTT
CASSRQVYEPQHF
>TRBJ1-4|TRBV7-9|NA|NA
TGTGCCAGCAGCTTAGCCTCAGGGTTTGGCGAAAAACTGTTTTTT
CASSLASGFGEKLFF
>TRBJ2-7|TRBV5-1|NA|few
TGCGCCAGCAGCTTGGCTCCTTCCTACGAGCAGTACTTC
CASSLAPSYEQYF
>TRBJ2-3|TRBV14|NA|NA
TGTGCCAGCAGCCAAAGTATGAGCGGTACAGATACGCAGTATTTT
CASSQSMSGTDTQYF
>TRBJ1-4|TRBV7-5|NA|NA
TGTGCCAGAAGCCAACCACTTTCCAATCCCGACAGGGGGCGAACCTTTGCAACTAATGAAAAACTGTTTTTT
CARSQPLSNPDRGRTFATNEKLFF
>TRBJ2-3|TRBV29-1|TRBD2|NA
TGCAGCGTCAGCGGGGCTGGATACACAGATACGCAGTATTTT
CSVSGAGYTDTQYF
>TRBJ2-5|TRBV6-1|NA|NA
TGTGCCAGCAGTGAAATAGCGGTTAAACAAGAGACCCAGTACTTC
CASSEIAVKQETQYF
>TRBJ1-2|TRBV7-2|NA|NA
TGTGCCAGCAGCTTAGGGGCAGAGGGCTATGGCTACACCTTC
CASSLGAEGYGYTF
>TRBJ1-2|TRBV29-1|NA|NA
TGCAGCGTTGTTTCTCTATCGTCTGGTGGCTACACCTTC
CSVVSLSSGGYTF
>TRBJ1-6|TRBV27|NA|NA
TGTGCCAGCAGTTTCCTGTGGGAGCTGTATAATTCACCCCTCCACTTT
CASSFLWELYNSPLHF
>TRBJ1-5|TRBV19|NA|NA
TGTGCCAGTGGCAGACAAATTCAGCCCCAGCATTTT
CASGRQIQPQHF
>TRBJ2-1|TRBV9|TRBD2|once
TGTGCCAGCAGCGCTAGCGGGACGAACTCCTACAATGAGCAGTTCTTC
CASSASGTNSYNEQFF
>TRBJ1-4|TRBV27|NA|NA
TGTGCCAGCAGTTTCTCCCTTGCAACTAATGAAAAACTGTTTTTT
CASSFSLATNEKLFF
>TRBJ1-1|TRBV5-8|NA|NA
TGTGCCAGCAGTCAAGACAGGCTCTTTGAGGCTTTCTTT
CASSQDRLFEAFF
>TRBJ2-1|TRBV5-6|TRBD2|NA
TGTGCCAGCAGCTTGGGCGGGGGGTACAATGAGCAGTTCTTC
CASSLGGGYNEQFF
>TRBJ1-1|TRBV7-9|NA|NA
TGTGCCAGCAGCTGGGGGGGGGATTTGAACACTGAAGCTTTCTTT
CASSWGGDLNTEAFF
>TRBJ1-2|TRBV6-5|NA|once
TGTGCCAGCAGTTACTCGAACGCTGGCTACACCTTC
CASSYSNAGYTF
>TRBJ1-2|TRBV9|NA|NA
TGTGCCAGCAGCCCAAACAGGGAGGGGGATGGCTACACCTTC
CASSPNREGDGYTF
>TRBJ1-2|TRBV30|TRBD1|NA
TGTGCCTGGAGTGTATCCCGACAGGGAGCGGCTGGCTACACCTTC
CAWSVSRQGAAGYTF
>TRBJ2-7|TRBV10-1|TRBD1|NA
TGCGCCAGCAGTGAAACGGGACAGGGAGTATACGAGCAGTACTTC
CASSETGQGVYEQYF